Listed here is a single TCR beta chain. The antigen is undetermined. Trimming left V 5 bases short and J 1 base short, with 12 bases between. Germline V CDR1 and CDR2: MNHNS, SASEGT. The CDR3 has 15 residues. In the PCR, 60 Vbeta and 13 Jbeta primers were used. Produced via immunoSEQ multiplex PCR; TCRdb's table is partial and in-frame only. The data hold fewer than 200,000 clones, with 80% observed a single time. This record belongs to a study of cytomegalovirus exposure and HLA in healthy donors. Study-level findings and limits: Later work associated 16,951 TCR beta sequences with HLA alleles at 0.05 false discovery rate. The authors assumed roughly uniform sequencing depth across donors for presence/absence analyses.

The chain combines TRBV6-1 with TRBJ1-5; the D gene is possibly TRBD1 (5 bases). This TCR was recovered from a man aged 25-40 years in good health and CMV-seronegative. Material for sequencing was PBMCs. In DNA form, the CDR3 reads TGTGCCAGCAGTCGAACAGGCGGAAGCAATCAGCCCCAGCATTTT. It is translated as CASSRTGGSNQPQHF.